The 29 T cell receptor beta chains in this list originate from one sample, sequenced in a study of blood T cells in healthy people across ages. Primers used in a second PCR of roughly 6 to 11 cycles were a sample-barcoded 5' primer and a J-beta primer mix. TCRdb processed the 5' RACE reads anew with MiXCR; each CDR3 protein has one entry. This repertoire shows hundreds of thousands of distinct CDR3 sequences, more than 50% found once; its top ten account for around 25%. Input material: blood. All receptors come from a middle-aged man in good health.

This chain uses TRBV24-1 with TRBJ2-6; D is possibly TRBD1 (5 bases). Trimming left V 4 bases short and J 2 bases short, with 14 bases between. This CDR3 is 17 amino acids long. The germline V gene has CDR1 KGHDR and CDR2 SFDVKD. The CDR3 spells CATSERAKGTGANVLTF. The CDR3 bases are TGTGCCACCAGTGAACGAGCCAAGGGGACTGGGGCCAACGTCCTGACTTTC.

V usage is TRBV7-2 and J usage is TRBJ2-1; 9 nucleotides agree with TRBD2. V shed 6 bases and J 8 bases; nucleotides not matched to a gene: 17. Germline CDR1 is SGHTA and CDR2 is FQGNSA. This CDR3 is built from 17 residues. CDR3 sequence (DNA): TGTGCCAGCAGTTCCCGATCGCTAGCGGGAATACAAGATGAGCAGTTCTTC. Protein sequence: CASSSRSLAGIQDEQFF.

The chain couples TRBV5-1 to TRBJ1-2; D perhaps matches TRBD1 (6 bases). This CDR3 is built from 15 residues. Trimming stripped 4 bases from V and 6 bases from J, with 19 bases between. Per germline, CDR1 SGHRS and CDR2 YFSETQ. The CDR3 spells CASSGDGTSLDGYTF. CDR3 nucleotides: TGCGCCAGCAGCGGGGACGGGACATCTTTGGATGGCTACACCTTC.

The chain joins TRBV7-3 to TRBJ2-3; D is unclear. V dropped 3 bases and J dropped 3 bases, with 16 bases sitting between them. The CDR3 has 16 amino acids. In germline, CDR1 is SGHTA, CDR2 FQGTGA. CDR3: CASSLGVSASTDTQYF. In nucleotides, the CDR3 is TGTGCCAGCAGCTTGGGCGTTAGTGCGAGTACAGATACGCAGTATTTT.

This clonotype was found a few times. The chain has TRBV28 and TRBJ2-2; the D call may be TRBD1 or TRBD2 (5 bases each). The CDR3 has 15 residues. Trimming pared 3 bases from V and 4 bases from J, leaving 12 bases between. CDR1 and CDR2 (germline): MDHEN, SYDVKM. The CDR3 DNA sequence: TGTGCCAGCAGTTTCGCTTCTGGGGGCACCGGGGAGCTGTTTTTT. Translating gives CASSFASGGTGELFF. Combining the CDR3 with reference TRBV28 and TRBJ2-2 gives the whole variable domain DVKVTQSSRYLVKRTGEKVFLECVQDMDHENMFWYRQDPGLGLRLIYFSYDVKMKEKGDIPEGYSVSREKKERFSLILESASTNQTSMYLCASSFASGGTGELFFGEGSRLTVL.

This chain joins TRBV20-1 and TRBJ1-4, with D tentatively TRBD1 (5 bases). Per germline, CDR1 DFQATT and CDR2 SNEGSKA (reference sequence). This CDR3 region has 14 residues. Trimming stripped 2 bases from V and 3 bases from J, with 10 bases between. The DNA of the CDR3 is TGCAGTGCTAGACAGGGTTCGGCTAATGAAAAACTGTTTTTT. This encodes CSARQGSANEKLFF.

This rearrangement joins TRBV28 to TRBJ1-2, with D possibly TRBD1 on 6 matching bases. This CDR3 has 14 amino acids. Germline values: CDR1 MDHEN, CDR2 SYDVKM. The ends were cut back, 4 bases at V and 13 bases at J, with 22 bases in the middle. This chain's CDR3 is CASSSYTGISGRTF. In nucleotides, the CDR3 is TGTGCCAGCAGTTCATACACAGGGATCTCCGGTCGCACCTTC.

With respect to this clonotype: Being one base from a much bigger clone, this may be a read error. The chain is built from TRBV9 and TRBJ2-3; TRBD2 matches 8 bases. This CDR3 is 16 amino acids long. Germline V lookup: CDR1 SGDLS, CDR2 YYNGEE. The CDR3 loop reads CTSSVSAGVGTDTQYF. CDR3 DNA: TGTACCAGCAGCGTATCAGCGGGAGTTGGTACAGATACGCAGTATTTT.

The chain employs TRBV11-3 and TRBJ2-5; D is undetermined. Germline CDR1 SGHNT, CDR2 YENEEA. The CDR3 is made up of 11 amino acids. Trimming removed 3 bases at V and 13 bases at J, with 12 bases between. DNA for the CDR3: TGTGCCAGCAGCTTCAAGGGTATACGGTACTTC. It yields the protein CASSFKGIRYF.

This clonotype occurred a few times. The chain links TRBV3-1 to TRBJ2-5; 10 nucleotides match TRBD2. This CDR3 is built from 17 residues. In germline, CDR1 is LGHDT, CDR2 YNNKEL (reference sequence). J was trimmed by 5 bases and V by 3 bases; bases with no gene match: 12. CDR3 nucleotides: TGTGCCAGCAGCCAGTTAGGGTCTAGCGGGAGAGTGGAGACCCAGTACTTC. Its protein is CASSQLGSSGRVETQYF.

This clonotype was seen more than once but under ten times. This chain joins TRBV10-3 and TRBJ1-5; a possible D gene is TRBD1 (5 bases). V lost 0 bases and J 4 bases, leaving 10 bases between the germline ends. Germline V gene data show CDR1 as ENHRY and CDR2 as SYGVKD. CDR3 length: 15 amino acids. CDR3 bases: TGTGCCATCAGTGAGTCAAGGGGAGGGAATCAGCCCCAGCATTTT. It specifies CAISESRGGNQPQHF.

This chain joins TRBV20-1 and TRBJ2-1; D remains unclear. The V end was cut by 0 bases, the J end by 2 bases, with 11 bases between. CDR1 is DFQATT and CDR2 is SNEGSKA in the germline V gene (reference sequence). This CDR3 spans 15 amino acids. The CDR3 loop reads CSARDLQTTYNEQFF. As DNA, the CDR3 is TGCAGTGCTAGAGATCTACAGACAACCTACAATGAGCAGTTCTTC.

Regarding this clonotype: One junction end disagrees with the germline gene, perhaps due to a read error. The chain links TRBV7-8 to TRBJ2-7, with a possible D match to TRBD2 (5 bases). Per the germline V gene, CDR1 is SGHVS and CDR2 is FQNEAQ. This CDR3 spans 13 amino acids. DNA for the CDR3: TGTGCCAGCAGCTTCGGGGTAAACTACGAGCAGTATTTC. Its protein is CASSFGVNYEQYF. Variable domain in full (rest from reference TRBV7-8 and TRBJ2-7): GAGVSQSPRYKVAKRGQDVALRCDPISGHVSLFWYQQALGQGPEFLTYFQNEAQLDKSGLPSDRFFAERPEGSVSTLKIQRTQQEDSAVYLCASSFGVNYEQYFGPGTRLTVT.

The chain couples TRBV18 to TRBJ1-5; the D is unclear. The V gene lost 1 base and the J gene lost 7 bases, with 17 bases spanning the gap. Looked up from germline, CDR1 is KGHSH and CDR2 is LQKENI. The CDR3 is 16 residues long. The CDR3 protein is CASSPQADSLTQPQHF. The DNA of the CDR3 is TGTGCCAGCTCACCACAGGCGGACTCCTTAACCCAGCCCCAGCATTTT.

CDR3: CATSRPQGFDSPLHF. CDR3 sequence (DNA): TGTGCCACCAGCAGACCACAGGGCTTTGATTCACCCCTCCACTTT. This rearrangement joins TRBV15 to TRBJ1-6; D is possibly TRBD1 (6 bases). V was clipped by 2 bases and J by 8 bases, with 13 bases between them. The germline CDR1 and CDR2 sequences are LNHNV and YYDKDF (reference sequence). This CDR3 is 15 amino acids long.

This clonotype appeared a single time. The chain is built from TRBV7-6 and TRBJ1-2, with D uncertain. Trimming pared 1 base from V and 4 bases from J, leaving 10 bases between. The CDR3 is 14 amino acids. The germline CDR1 and CDR2 sequences are SGHVS and FNYEAQ. The CDR3 here is CASSLDFGSYGYTF. As DNA, the CDR3 is TGTGCCAGCAGCTTAGATTTCGGCAGCTATGGCTACACCTTC. Full variable domain (remainder filled in from reference TRBV7-6 and TRBJ1-2): GAGVSQSPRYKVTKRGQDVALRCDPISGHVSLYWYRQALGQGPEFLTYFNYEAQQDKSGLPNDRFSAERPEGSISTLTIQRTEQRDSAMYRCASSLDFGSYGYTFGSGTRLTVV.

As regards this clonotype: At one end, the junction sequence differs from germline, possibly due to a read error. V usage is TRBV20-1 and J usage is TRBJ2-3, with TRBD2 identical over 7 bases. There are 14 residues in the CDR3. Germline V CDR1 and CDR2: DFQATT, SNEGSKA (reference sequence). CDR3 nucleotide sequence: TGCAGTGCTAGTTCGGGCGGGAGCTCAGATACGCAGAATTTT. Its protein is CSASSGGSSDTQNF.

The gene calls are TRBV20-1 and TRBJ2-1, with unresolved D. Trimming shortened V by 6 bases and J by 9 bases, and 15 bases separated the two germline ends. CDR3 length: 12 amino acids. Per the germline V gene, CDR1 is DFQATT and CDR2 is SNEGSKA (reference sequence). CDR3 protein: CSARYGPVEQFF. The CDR3 nucleotides are TGCAGTGCCCGTTATGGCCCGGTTGAGCAGTTCTTC.

The chain is built from TRBV4-3 and TRBJ2-6, with D tentatively TRBD1 (5 bases). The CDR3 spans 22 residues. V dropped 0 bases and J dropped 1 base, with 25 bases sitting between them. The germline V gene encodes CDR1 LGHNA and CDR2 YSLEER. The CDR3 region is CASSQDSQSLGRVSSGANVLTF. Here the CDR3 DNA reads TGCGCCAGCAGCCAAGATAGTCAATCCCTGGGCAGGGTCTCGTCTGGGGCCAACGTCCTGACTTTC.

Here the CDR3 reads CSARIWGRDSNQPQHF. CDR3 sequence (DNA): TGCAGTGCTAGAATCTGGGGGCGCGATAGCAATCAGCCCCAGCATTTT. V and J are TRBV20-1 and TRBJ1-5, with D tentatively TRBD1 (6 bases). CDR1 and CDR2 from the germline V gene are DFQATT and SNEGSKA (reference sequence). The ends were cut back, 2 bases at V and 0 bases at J, with 14 bases in the middle. This CDR3 contains 16 residues.

This chain connects TRBV11-1 to TRBJ2-7; TRBD1 matches 8 bases. After removal of 5 bases from V and 10 bases from J, the junction contained 13 bases not matched to a gene. The length of the CDR3 is 14 residues. Germline loops: CDR1 SGHAT, CDR2 FQDESV (reference sequence). The CDR3 sequence: CASSPSGQGFEQYF. The CDR3, as DNA: TGTGCCAGCAGCCCCAGCGGACAGGGCTTCGAACAGTACTTC.

This clonotype was recorded once. V gene TRBV7-8 combines with J gene TRBJ1-2; D is perhaps TRBD1 (5 bases). This CDR3 spans 14 amino acids. Germline CDR1 SGHVS, CDR2 FQNEAQ. Trimming took off 5 bases at V and 3 bases at J, with 13 bases between the two ends. The DNA of the CDR3 is TGTGCCAGCAGCAAAGGCGGGGGAGACTATGGCTACACCTTC. The encoded protein is CASSKGGGDYGYTF.

The chain uses TRBV2 and TRBJ1-5; unclear D gene. Germline values: CDR1 SNHLY, CDR2 FYNNEI. There are 13 residues in the CDR3. V lost 10 bases and J lost 0, with 10 bases in between. The CDR3 region has the DNA TGTGCCACCAACACGAATAGCAATCAGCCCCAGCATTTT. Amino acid sequence: CATNTNSNQPQHF.

This clonotype was found a few times. The rearrangement joins TRBV27 to TRBJ2-7; D not resolved. The germline V and J ends were trimmed by 6 bases and 7 bases, with 10 bases remaining between them. This CDR3 comprises 11 residues. Germline loops: CDR1 MNHEY, CDR2 SMNVEV (reference sequence). CDR3 bases: TGTGCCAGCAGCTCAGGTGTTGAGCAGTACTTC. Amino acids: CASSSGVEQYF.

The table lists this clonotype with a few counts. The chain couples TRBV6-5 to TRBJ2-7; D is perhaps TRBD2 (6 bases). The DNA end favors TRBJ2-5, so the J call may be wrong. CDR3 length equals 17 residues. The germline CDR1 and CDR2 sequences are MNHEY and SVGAGI. CDR3 sequence reads: CASSYRIGGVGRETQYF. The DNA for the CDR3 is TGTGCCAGCAGTTATAGGATCGGCGGGGTGGGACGAGAGACCCAGTACTTC.

V usage is TRBV12-3 or TRBV12-4 and J usage is TRBJ2-6, with D unresolved. Between the trimmed V and J ends, which lost 3 bases and 0 bases, there was a span of 6 bases. This CDR3 spans 15 amino acids. This chain's CDR3 is CASSLGNSGANVLTF. The CDR3 DNA sequence: TGTGCCAGCAGTTTGGGCAACTCTGGGGCCAACGTCCTGACTTTC.

This clonotype was seen only once. The chain carries TRBV3-1 and TRBJ2-5; 9 bases line up with TRBD1. The DNA matches TRBJ2-7 better at its end, which makes the J call doubtful. Germline V lookup: CDR1 LGHDT, CDR2 YNNKEL (reference sequence). The CDR3 spans 14 residues. The CDR3 nucleotides are TGTGCCAGCAGCTTGGGACAGGGTATGCGCGAGCAGTACTTC. It yields the protein CASSLGQGMREQYF.

V and J are TRBV27 and TRBJ2-7; possibly TRBD2 for D (5 bases). V was trimmed by 1 base and J by 3 bases, leaving 16 bases between them. Germline V gene lookup returns CDR1 MNHEY and CDR2 SMNVEV (reference sequence). This CDR3 is built from 16 residues. The CDR3 bases are TGTGCCAGCAGTTTATGGCGGTCAGACTATAACTACGAGCAGTACTTC. Residues: CASSLWRSDYNYEQYF.

The chain carries TRBV9 and TRBJ2-5; D is tentatively TRBD1 or TRBD2 (6 bases each). Germline V gene sequence: CDR1 SGDLS, CDR2 YYNGEE. The CDR3 consists of 12 residues. Trimming cost V 7 bases and J 4 bases, with 11 bases left between them. The CDR3 DNA follows: TGTGCCAGCGGGGGGCGAAGAGAGACCCAGTACTTC. It yields the protein CASGGRRETQYF.